This TCR beta chain was sequenced in a study of low-dose radiotherapy and immunotherapy resistance in tumors. Primers used for first-strand cDNA, a TRAV- and TRBV-specific set, covered both alpha and beta chains. The PCR that amplified TCRs ran for around 20 cycles, relying on a constant-region primer and a V-primer adapter. MiXCR was run by TCRdb on the reads, yielding one entry per CDR3 protein. The sample includes 65,000 to 100,000 distinct CDR3 sequences, roughly a sixth of them seen just once. The CDR3 is 13 amino acids. Trimming shortened V by 0 bases and J by 9 bases, and 13 bases separated the two germline ends. Germline lookup yields CDR1 SGHTS and CDR2 YDEGEE. Indicated time point: before trial treatment. Administered to the donors were nivolumab, ipilimumab, aspirin, low-dose cyclophosphamide and low-dose radiotherapy. Concerning this clonotype itself: A far larger clone is off by one base, so a read error is likely.

The starting material was PBMCs, obtained before treatment. The rearrangement links TRBV5-8 to TRBJ2-7; D is unresolved. This receptor was taken from a male donor with prostate cancer. The CDR3 nucleotides read TGTGCCAGCAGCTTGGAGGCCTCATGCGGGCAGTACTTC. This translates into CASSLEASCGQYF.